A selection of T cell receptor beta chains follows, all from one sample in a study of T cells in Graves' hyperthyroidism and ophthalmopathy. Via MiXCR, TCRdb re-called the multiplex PCR reads, giving one row per CDR3 protein. The sample holds about 380,000 distinct CDR3 sequences; about 18% are singletons and the top ten take 35% to 45%. The sample consisted of blood. The receptors stem from a man between 18 and 29 years old with Graves' ophthalmopathy. CDR3s include the opening cysteine and the closing phenylalanine or tryptophan. The D gene is left open where the match is weak. Rows may omit the clone size; those that give it use once, few, many or a size class.

clone size: NA; V gene: TRBV6-1; D gene: TRBD2; J gene: TRBJ2-7; CDR3 protein: CACTSAPRGEQYF; CDR3 DNA: TGTGCCTGTACTTCCGCCCCGCGGGGGGAGCAGTACTTC
clone size: few; V gene: TRBV6-5; D gene: NA; J gene: TRBJ1-5; CDR3 protein: CASSYGGRTNQPQHF; CDR3 DNA: TGTGCCAGCAGTTACGGCGGACGCACGAATCAGCCCCAGCATTTT
clone size: many; V gene: TRBV5-1; D gene: NA; J gene: TRBJ2-3; CDR3 protein: CASSPNTDTQYF; CDR3 DNA: TGTGCCAGCAGCCCTAACACAGATACGCAGTATTTT
clone size: few; V gene: TRBV27; D gene: NA; J gene: TRBJ2-6; CDR3 protein: CASSGFGDAGANVLTF; CDR3 DNA: TGTGCCAGCAGCGGTTTTGGGGATGCTGGGGCCAACGTCCTGACTTTC
clone size: NA; V gene: TRBV19; D gene: NA; J gene: TRBJ2-5; CDR3 protein: CASSKSSGIRLGETQYF; CDR3 DNA: TGTGCCAGTAGCAAAAGTTCAGGGATCCGTTTGGGGGAGACCCAGTACTTC
clone size: NA; V gene: TRBV5-6; D gene: TRBD2; J gene: TRBJ2-5; CDR3 protein: CASSLRLAGAETQYF; CDR3 DNA: TGTGCCAGCAGCTTAAGACTAGCGGGGGCAGAGACCCAGTACTTC
clone size: many; V gene: TRBV7-3; D gene: NA; J gene: TRBJ1-2; CDR3 protein: CASSSNGRPRGYTF; CDR3 DNA: TGTGCCAGCAGCTCAAACGGACGGCCGAGGGGCTACACCTTC
clone size: few; V gene: TRBV10-3; D gene: NA; J gene: TRBJ1-3; CDR3 protein: CAISESGGNTIYF; CDR3 DNA: TGTGCCATCAGTGAGTCGGGCGGAAACACCATATATTTT
clone size: many; V gene: TRBV2; D gene: NA; J gene: TRBJ2-3; CDR3 protein: CAGTDSTDTQYF; CDR3 DNA: TGTGCCGGAACGGATAGCACAGATACGCAGTATTTT
clone size: few; V gene: TRBV28; D gene: NA; J gene: TRBJ2-2; CDR3 protein: CASRYRDGNTGELFF; CDR3 DNA: TGTGCCAGCAGATACCGGGACGGGAACACCGGGGAGCTGTTTTTT
clone size: NA; V gene: TRBV7-6; D gene: NA; J gene: TRBJ1-3; CDR3 protein: CASLQGDPLSGNTIYF; CDR3 DNA: TGTGCCAGCCTCCAAGGAGACCCACTCTCTGGAAACACCATATATTTT
clone size: NA; V gene: TRBV11-2; D gene: NA; J gene: TRBJ2-1; CDR3 protein: CASSPQRDTYNEQFF; CDR3 DNA: TGTGCCAGCAGCCCCCAGCGGGACACCTACAATGAGCAGTTCTTC
clone size: many; V gene: TRBV20-1; D gene: NA; J gene: TRBJ1-2; CDR3 protein: CSAGGSYYGYTF; CDR3 DNA: TGCAGTGCTGGGGGCAGTTACTATGGCTACACCTTC
clone size: NA; V gene: TRBV5-1; D gene: TRBD2; J gene: TRBJ2-5; CDR3 protein: CASSQTSGTLQETQYF; CDR3 DNA: TGCGCCAGCAGCCAAACTAGCGGAACCCTGCAAGAGACCCAGTACTTC
clone size: many; V gene: TRBV18; D gene: NA; J gene: TRBJ2-7; CDR3 protein: CASSKPGRTDYEQYF; CDR3 DNA: TGTGCCAGCTCCAAACCGGGAAGAACCGACTACGAGCAGTACTTC
clone size: many; V gene: TRBV4-1; D gene: TRBD1; J gene: TRBJ1-5; CDR3 protein: CASSQDRDRARNQPQHF; CDR3 DNA: TGCGCCAGCAGCCAAGATCGGGACAGGGCTAGGAATCAGCCCCAGCATTTT
clone size: NA; V gene: TRBV10-3; D gene: NA; J gene: TRBJ1-2; CDR3 protein: CAIYGYGYTF; CDR3 DNA: TGTGCCATCTATGGATATGGCTACACCTTC
clone size: many; V gene: TRBV14; D gene: TRBD1; J gene: TRBJ2-7; CDR3 protein: CASSQAASGGYRSSYEQYF; CDR3 DNA: TGTGCCAGCAGCCAAGCTGCCTCAGGGGGCTATCGTAGCTCCTACGAGCAGTACTTC
clone size: many; V gene: TRBV5-1; D gene: TRBD1; J gene: TRBJ1-1; CDR3 protein: CASRRNTGGENTEAFF; CDR3 DNA: TGCGCCAGCAGGCGAAACACAGGGGGCGAGAACACTGAAGCTTTCTTT
clone size: many; V gene: TRBV4-1; D gene: TRBD2; J gene: TRBJ2-5; CDR3 protein: CASSLRTSGSQETQYF; CDR3 DNA: TGCGCCAGCAGCCTTCGGACTAGCGGGAGCCAAGAGACCCAGTACTTC
clone size: many; V gene: TRBV28; D gene: NA; J gene: TRBJ1-5; CDR3 protein: CASRNPRGDFYSSNQPQHF; CDR3 DNA: TGTGCCAGCCGAAATCCCAGGGGAGACTTCTATAGCAGCAATCAGCCCCAGCATTTT
clone size: NA; V gene: TRBV5-1; D gene: TRBD1; J gene: TRBJ2-1; CDR3 protein: CASASGTGLFNNEQFF; CDR3 DNA: TGCGCCAGCGCCTCCGGGACAGGGCTCTTTAACAATGAGCAGTTCTTC
clone size: many; V gene: TRBV20-1; D gene: TRBD1; J gene: TRBJ1-2; CDR3 protein: CSARAERGQGYTF; CDR3 DNA: TGCAGTGCTAGAGCTGAAAGGGGGCAAGGCTACACCTTC
clone size: NA; V gene: TRBV6-1; D gene: NA; J gene: TRBJ1-3; CDR3 protein: CASSEAMTAGNTIYF; CDR3 DNA: TGTGCCAGCAGTGAAGCGATGACGGCTGGAAACACCATATATTTT
clone size: many; V gene: TRBV6-1; D gene: TRBD1; J gene: TRBJ1-1; CDR3 protein: CASRAGTGASAFF; CDR3 DNA: TGTGCCAGCAGGGCCGGGACAGGGGCATCAGCTTTCTTT
clone size: few; V gene: TRBV7-3; D gene: TRBD1; J gene: TRBJ2-3; CDR3 protein: CASKIEGALDTQYF; CDR3 DNA: TGTGCCAGCAAAATTGAGGGGGCCTTAGATACGCAGTATTTT
clone size: many; V gene: TRBV5-1; D gene: NA; J gene: TRBJ1-4; CDR3 protein: CASSLGAGRNEKLFF; CDR3 DNA: TGCGCCAGCAGCTTGGGTGCGGGACGGAATGAAAAACTGTTTTTT